Given below is one T cell receptor beta chain in context. Its antigen is not known. This sample was taken from a study of siplizumab effects on memory and regulatory T cells. Notes on the study in general: In unstimulated cells, naive T cells appeared more diverse than memory T cells and seemed major alloresponse contributors. Some alloreactive sequences were traceable to unstimulated CD4+ memory cells, and siplizumab significantly reduced them. Proliferating siplizumab-culture Tregs lacked confirmation of suppressive function.

The CDR3 has 16 residues. Trimming shortened V by 5 bases and J by 0 bases, and 14 bases separated the two germline ends. Germline CDR1 is MDHEN and CDR2 is SYDVKM. The protocol was immunoSEQ multiplex PCR, while the TCRdb copy is restricted to in-frame clones and leaves out a portion. Of 75,000 to 100,000 clones listed, 85% to 95% were seen once; the top ten hold 1% to 1.5%. The origin of this receptor is a human donor in good health. Sequenced material: non-Treg CD4+ T cells sorted from blood. This rearrangement joins TRBV28 to TRBJ1-3, with a weak D call TRBD1 (6 bases). The CDR3 DNA is TGTGCCAGCAGTCCCGTGGGACATAGCTCTGGAAACACCATATATTTT. Translation: CASSPVGHSSGNTIYF.